A selection of T cell receptor beta chains follows, all from one sample in a study of beta chain features in type 1 diabetes. The method was immunoSEQ multiplex PCR; TCRdb's version includes in-frame clones alone and lacks a portion of them. The sample holds some 660,000 clones; about an eighth are singletons and the top ten take 0.035% to 0.045%. Sequenced sample: naive CD4+ T cells from blood. Receptor source: a man aged 18 to 35 with type 1 diabetes. The CDR3 runs from the conserved cysteine through the conserved F or W. The order of the fields is J gene, D gene, clone size, V gene, CDR3 DNA, CDR3 protein. The D gene is left open where the match is weak. Size tells how often a clone was seen (once, few, many) or the class of an expanded clone, and some rows leave it out.

TRBJ1-2	TRBD1	few	TRBV29-1	TGCAGCGTGGACAGGATCACCTATGGCTACACCTTC	CSVDRITYGYTF
TRBJ1-6	TRBD1	few	TRBV7-2	TGTGCCAGCAGCCCTGACAGGGCCCGAATATATAATTCACCCCTCCACTTT	CASSPDRARIYNSPLHF
TRBJ2-3	.	.	TRBV7-9	TGTGCCAGCAGCTTACTCTGGGGGGAGGATACGCAGTATTTT	CASSLLWGEDTQYF
TRBJ2-1	TRBD1	few	TRBV18	TGTGCCAGCTCACCGTCGACAGGGAACTCCTACAATGAGCAGTTCTTC	CASSPSTGNSYNEQFF
TRBJ1-1	.	.	TRBV5-1	TGCGCCAGCAGCTTATCAGGGATAAGGGGAACTACTGAAGCTTTCTTT	CASSLSGIRGTTEAFF
TRBJ1-1	.	.	TRBV5-1	TGCGCCAGCAGCCCCTGGACGGGGAACACTGAAGCTTTCTTT	CASSPWTGNTEAFF
TRBJ2-3	TRBD1	.	TRBV5-4	TGTGCCAGCGTTGACAGGGCTAGCACAGATACGCAGTATTTT	CASVDRASTDTQYF
TRBJ1-1	TRBD1	few	TRBV7-3	TGTGCCAGCAGCGTCGACAGGGGTTCTGTCACTGAAGCTTTCTTT	CASSVDRGSVTEAFF
TRBJ2-2	.	.	TRBV7-2	TGTGCCAGCAAGTGGGACTGGGGTCGGAACACCGGGGAGCTGTTTTTT	CASKWDWGRNTGELFF
TRBJ2-4	.	few	TRBV5-5	TGTGCCAGCAGCTTGGGGGGACGGCAGTACTTC	CASSLGGRQYF
TRBJ1-1	.	.	TRBV7-9	TGTGCCAGCAGCGCGACCGGGACCGCCCACACTGAAGCTTTCTTT	CASSATGTAHTEAFF
TRBJ1-1	.	.	TRBV19	TGTGCCAGTAGCACCGACCTTGGGGACACTGAAGCTTTCTTT	CASSTDLGDTEAFF
TRBJ1-3	.	.	TRBV9	TGTGCCAGCAGTGACAGAGCCTCTGGAAACACCATATATTTT	CASSDRASGNTIYF
TRBJ2-5	.	few	TRBV5-1	TGCGCCAGCAGCTTGGAGGGGATTGGAGAGACCCAGTACTTC	CASSLEGIGETQYF
TRBJ2-1	TRBD2	.	TRBV5-1	TGCGCCAGCAGCCCGACTAGCGGGACGAATGAGCAGTTCTTC	CASSPTSGTNEQFF
TRBJ2-2	.	.	TRBV30	TGTGCCTGGAGGTGGGGTAACGCCGGGGAGCTGTTTTTT	CAWRWGNAGELFF
TRBJ1-4	TRBD1	few	TRBV7-9	TGTGCCAGCAGCTCCTGGACAGGGGACGAAAAACTGTTTTTT	CASSSWTGDEKLFF
TRBJ2-3	TRBD1	.	TRBV10-3	TGTGCCATCAGGGCGACAGGGGGTAATACAGATACGCAGTATTTT	CAIRATGGNTDTQYF
TRBJ2-1	.	.	TRBV2	TGTGCCAGCAGCCCCCATCCAAGCTCCTACAATGAGCAGTTCTTC	CASSPHPSSYNEQFF
TRBJ2-7	.	few	TRBV5-1	TGCGCCAGCAGCTTGGACGTGTACGAGCAGTACTTC	CASSLDVYEQYF
TRBJ2-1	.	few	TRBV30	TGTGCCTGGAGTTTGACTTACCAGCAGTTCTTC	CAWSLTYQQFF
TRBJ2-7	TRBD2	few	TRBV28	TGTGCCAGCAGTTTAAGGGGACTACCTGTCGAGCAGTACTTC	CASSLRGLPVEQYF